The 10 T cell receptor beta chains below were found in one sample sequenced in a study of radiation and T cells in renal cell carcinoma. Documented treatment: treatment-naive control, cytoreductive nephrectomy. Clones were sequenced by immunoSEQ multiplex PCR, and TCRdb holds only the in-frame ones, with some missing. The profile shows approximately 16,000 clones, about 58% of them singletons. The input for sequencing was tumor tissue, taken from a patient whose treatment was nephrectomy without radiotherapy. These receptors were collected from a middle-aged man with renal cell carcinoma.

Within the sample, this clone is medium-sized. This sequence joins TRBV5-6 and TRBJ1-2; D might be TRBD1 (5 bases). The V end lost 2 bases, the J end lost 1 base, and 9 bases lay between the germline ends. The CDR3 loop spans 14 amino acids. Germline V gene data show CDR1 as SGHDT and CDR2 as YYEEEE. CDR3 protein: CASSFDRINYGYTF. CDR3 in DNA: TGTGCCAGCAGCTTCGACAGAATTAACTATGGCTACACCTTC.

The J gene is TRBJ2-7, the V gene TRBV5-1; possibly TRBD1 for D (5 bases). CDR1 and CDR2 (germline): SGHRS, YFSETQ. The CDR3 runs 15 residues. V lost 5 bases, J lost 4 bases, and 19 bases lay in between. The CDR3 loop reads CASSQGAAYPYEQYF. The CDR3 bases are TGCGCCAGCAGTCAAGGGGCAGCCTATCCTTACGAGCAGTACTTC.

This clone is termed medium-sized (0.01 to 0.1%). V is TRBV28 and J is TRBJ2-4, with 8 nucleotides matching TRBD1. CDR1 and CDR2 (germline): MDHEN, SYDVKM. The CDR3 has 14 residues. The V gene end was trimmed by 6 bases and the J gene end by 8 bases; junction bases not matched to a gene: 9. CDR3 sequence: CASRSLTGADIQYF. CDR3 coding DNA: TGTGCCAGCAGATCATTGACAGGGGCGGACATTCAGTACTTC.

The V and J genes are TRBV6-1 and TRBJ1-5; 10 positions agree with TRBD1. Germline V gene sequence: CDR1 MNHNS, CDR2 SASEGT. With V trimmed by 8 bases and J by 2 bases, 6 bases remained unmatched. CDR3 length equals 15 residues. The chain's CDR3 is CASWTGGSGNQPQHF. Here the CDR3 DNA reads TGTGCCAGCTGGACAGGGGGAAGTGGCAATCAGCCCCAGCATTTT.

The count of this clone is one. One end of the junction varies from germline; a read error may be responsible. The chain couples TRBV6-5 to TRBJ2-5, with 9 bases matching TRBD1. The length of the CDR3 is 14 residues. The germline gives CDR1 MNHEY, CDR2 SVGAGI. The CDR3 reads CASSYSGQGEAQYF. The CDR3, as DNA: TGTGCCAGCAGTTACTCGGGACAGGGAGAGGCCCAGTACTTC.

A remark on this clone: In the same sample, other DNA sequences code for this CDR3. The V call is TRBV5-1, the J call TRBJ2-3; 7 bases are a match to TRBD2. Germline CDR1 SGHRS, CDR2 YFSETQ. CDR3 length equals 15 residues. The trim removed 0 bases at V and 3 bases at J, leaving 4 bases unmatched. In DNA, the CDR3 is TGCGCCAGCAGCTTGGACACCGGGGGGACAGATACGCAGTATTTT. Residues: CASSLDTGGTDTQYF.

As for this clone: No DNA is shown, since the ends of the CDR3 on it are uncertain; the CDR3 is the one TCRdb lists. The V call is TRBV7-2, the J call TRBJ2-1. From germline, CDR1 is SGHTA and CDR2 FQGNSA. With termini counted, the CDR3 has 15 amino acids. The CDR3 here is CASSFGTGAIVFRFF.

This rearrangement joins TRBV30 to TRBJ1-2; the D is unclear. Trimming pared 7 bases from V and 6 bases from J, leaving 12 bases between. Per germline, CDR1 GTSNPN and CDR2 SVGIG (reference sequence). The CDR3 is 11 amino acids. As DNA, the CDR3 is TGTGCCTCGCGGCCGCCGGATGGCTACACCTTC. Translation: CASRPPDGYTF.

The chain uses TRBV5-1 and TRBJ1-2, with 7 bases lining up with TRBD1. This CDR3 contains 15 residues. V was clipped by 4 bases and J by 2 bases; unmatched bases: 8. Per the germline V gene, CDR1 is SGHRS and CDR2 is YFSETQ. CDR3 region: CASSTEGAGNYGYTF. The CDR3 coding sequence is TGCGCCAGCAGCACGGAGGGGGCAGGAAACTATGGCTACACCTTC.

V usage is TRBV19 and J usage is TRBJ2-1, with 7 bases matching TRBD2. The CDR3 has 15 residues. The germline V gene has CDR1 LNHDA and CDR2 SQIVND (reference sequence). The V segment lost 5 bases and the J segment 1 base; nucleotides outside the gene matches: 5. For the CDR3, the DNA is TGTGCCAGTAGTTTCTCGGGGGGTTCCTACAATGAGCAGTTCTTC. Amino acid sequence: CASSFSGGSYNEQFF.